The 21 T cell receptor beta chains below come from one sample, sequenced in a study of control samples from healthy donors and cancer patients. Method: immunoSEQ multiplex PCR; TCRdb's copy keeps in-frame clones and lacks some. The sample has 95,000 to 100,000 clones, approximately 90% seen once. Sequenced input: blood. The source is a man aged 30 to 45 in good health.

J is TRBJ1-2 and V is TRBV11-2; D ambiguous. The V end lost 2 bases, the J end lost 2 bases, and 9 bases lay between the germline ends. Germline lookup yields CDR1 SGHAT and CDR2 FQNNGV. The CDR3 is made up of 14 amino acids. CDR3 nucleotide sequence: TGTGCCAGCAGCTTATCCGACGGAAACTATGGCTACACCTTC. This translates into CASSLSDGNYGYTF.

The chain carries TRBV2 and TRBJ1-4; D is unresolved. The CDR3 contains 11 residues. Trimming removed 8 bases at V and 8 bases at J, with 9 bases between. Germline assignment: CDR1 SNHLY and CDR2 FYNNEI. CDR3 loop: CASSPSEKLFF. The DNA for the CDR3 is TGTGCCAGCTCCCCTTCGGAAAAACTGTTTTTT.

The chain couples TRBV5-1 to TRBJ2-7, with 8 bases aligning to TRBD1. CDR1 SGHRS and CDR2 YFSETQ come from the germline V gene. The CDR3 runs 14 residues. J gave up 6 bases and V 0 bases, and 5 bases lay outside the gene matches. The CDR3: CASSLDPGQGEQYF. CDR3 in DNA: TGCGCCAGCAGCTTGGACCCTGGACAGGGCGAGCAGTACTTC.

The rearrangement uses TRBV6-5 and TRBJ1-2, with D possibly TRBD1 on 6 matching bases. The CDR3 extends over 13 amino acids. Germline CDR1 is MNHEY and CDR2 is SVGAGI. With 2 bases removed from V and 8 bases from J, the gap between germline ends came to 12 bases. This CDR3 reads CASSYGQGKGYTF. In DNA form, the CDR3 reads TGTGCCAGCAGTTACGGGCAGGGGAAAGGCTACACCTTC.

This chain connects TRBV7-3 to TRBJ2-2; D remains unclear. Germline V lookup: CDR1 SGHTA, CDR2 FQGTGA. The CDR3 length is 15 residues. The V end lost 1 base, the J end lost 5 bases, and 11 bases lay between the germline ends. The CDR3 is CASSLNGRMTGELFF. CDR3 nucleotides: TGTGCCAGCAGCTTAAATGGCAGGATGACCGGGGAGCTGTTTTTT.

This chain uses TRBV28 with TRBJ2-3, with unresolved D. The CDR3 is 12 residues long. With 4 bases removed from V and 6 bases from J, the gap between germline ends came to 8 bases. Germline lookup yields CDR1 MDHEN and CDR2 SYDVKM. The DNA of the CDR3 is TGTGCCAGCAGTTACCTTCGCGATACGCAGTATTTT. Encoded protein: CASSYLRDTQYF.

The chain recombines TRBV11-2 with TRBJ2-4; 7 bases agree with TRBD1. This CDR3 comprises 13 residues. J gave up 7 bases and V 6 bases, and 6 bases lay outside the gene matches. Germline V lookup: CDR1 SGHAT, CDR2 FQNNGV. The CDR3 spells CASSPRQGNIQYF. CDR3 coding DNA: TGTGCCAGCAGTCCGAGACAGGGTAACATTCAGTACTTC.

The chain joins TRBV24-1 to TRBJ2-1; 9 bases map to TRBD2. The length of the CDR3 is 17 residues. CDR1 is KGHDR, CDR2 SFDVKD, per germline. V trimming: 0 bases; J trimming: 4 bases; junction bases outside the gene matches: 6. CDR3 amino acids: CATSDLQGGRGYNEQFF. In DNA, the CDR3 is TGTGCCACCAGTGATTTGCAGGGCGGGAGGGGTTACAATGAGCAGTTCTTC.

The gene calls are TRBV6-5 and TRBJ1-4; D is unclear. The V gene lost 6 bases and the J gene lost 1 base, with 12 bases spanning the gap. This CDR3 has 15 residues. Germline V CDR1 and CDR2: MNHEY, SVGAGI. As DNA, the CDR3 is TGTGCCAGCAGGGGTCAAGTTGGAACTAATGAAAAACTGTTTTTT. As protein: CASRGQVGTNEKLFF.

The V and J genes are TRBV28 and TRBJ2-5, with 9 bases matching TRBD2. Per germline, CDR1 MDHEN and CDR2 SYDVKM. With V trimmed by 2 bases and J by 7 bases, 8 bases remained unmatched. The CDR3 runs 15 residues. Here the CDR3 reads CASSLASGVRGTQYF. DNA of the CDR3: TGTGCCAGCAGTTTAGCTAGCGGGGTCCGAGGGACCCAGTACTTC.

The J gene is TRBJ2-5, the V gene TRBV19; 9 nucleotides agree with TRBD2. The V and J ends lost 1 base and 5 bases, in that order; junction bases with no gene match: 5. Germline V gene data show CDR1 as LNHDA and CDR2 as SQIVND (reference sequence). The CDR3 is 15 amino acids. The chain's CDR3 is CASSIVAGGLETQYF. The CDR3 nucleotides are TGTGCCAGTAGTATAGTTGCGGGGGGGCTGGAGACCCAGTACTTC.

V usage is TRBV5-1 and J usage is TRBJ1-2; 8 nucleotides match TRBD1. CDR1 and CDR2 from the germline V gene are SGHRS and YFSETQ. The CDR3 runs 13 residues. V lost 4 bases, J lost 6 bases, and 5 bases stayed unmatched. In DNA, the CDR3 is TGCGCCAGCAGCGATGTGACAGGGGATGGCTACACCTTC. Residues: CASSDVTGDGYTF.

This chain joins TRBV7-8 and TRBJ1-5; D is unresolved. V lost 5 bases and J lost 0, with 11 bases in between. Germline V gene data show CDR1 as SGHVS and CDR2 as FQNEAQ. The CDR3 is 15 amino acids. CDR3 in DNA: TGTGCCAGCAGCAACCTGGGTTATAGCAATCAGCCCCAGCATTTT. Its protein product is CASSNLGYSNQPQHF. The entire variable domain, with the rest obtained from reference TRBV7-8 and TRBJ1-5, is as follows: GAGVSQSPRYKVAKRGQDVALRCDPISGHVSLFWYQQALGQGPEFLTYFQNEAQLDKSGLPSDRFFAERPEGSVSTLKIQRTQQEDSAVYLCASSNLGYSNQPQHFGDGTRLSIL.

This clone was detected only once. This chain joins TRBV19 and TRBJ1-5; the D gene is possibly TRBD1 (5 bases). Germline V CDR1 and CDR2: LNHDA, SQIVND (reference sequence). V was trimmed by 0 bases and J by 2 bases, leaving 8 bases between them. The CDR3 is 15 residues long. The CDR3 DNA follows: TGTGCCAGTAGTATAGAAGGCAGGGGCAATCAGCCCCAGCATTTT. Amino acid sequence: CASSIEGRGNQPQHF.

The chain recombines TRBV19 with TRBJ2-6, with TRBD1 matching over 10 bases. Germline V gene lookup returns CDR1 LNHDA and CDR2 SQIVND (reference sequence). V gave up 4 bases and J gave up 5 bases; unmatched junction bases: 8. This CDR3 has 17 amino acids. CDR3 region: CASSTGTGALWANVLTF. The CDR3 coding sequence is TGTGCCAGTAGTACCGGGACAGGGGCCCTCTGGGCCAACGTCCTGACTTTC.

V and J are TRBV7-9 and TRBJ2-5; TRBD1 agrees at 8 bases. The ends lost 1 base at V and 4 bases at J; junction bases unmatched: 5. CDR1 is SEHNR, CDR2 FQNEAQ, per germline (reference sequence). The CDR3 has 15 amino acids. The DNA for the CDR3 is TGTGCCAGCAGCTTAGGACAGGGGATATCAGAGACCCAGTACTTC. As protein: CASSLGQGISETQYF.

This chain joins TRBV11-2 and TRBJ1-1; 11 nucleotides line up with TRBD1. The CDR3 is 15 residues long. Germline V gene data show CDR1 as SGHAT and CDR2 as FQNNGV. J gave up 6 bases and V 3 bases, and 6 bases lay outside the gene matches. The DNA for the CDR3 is TGTGCCAGCAGCTTGGACAGGGGGCTTATACCTGAAGCTTTCTTT. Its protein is CASSLDRGLIPEAFF. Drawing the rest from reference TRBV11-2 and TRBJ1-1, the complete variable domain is EAGVAQSPRYKIIEKRQSVAFWCNPISGHATLYWYQQILGQGPKLLIQFQNNGVVDDSQLPKDRFSAERLKGVDSTLKIQPAKLEDSAVYLCASSLDRGLIPEAFFGQGTRLTVV.

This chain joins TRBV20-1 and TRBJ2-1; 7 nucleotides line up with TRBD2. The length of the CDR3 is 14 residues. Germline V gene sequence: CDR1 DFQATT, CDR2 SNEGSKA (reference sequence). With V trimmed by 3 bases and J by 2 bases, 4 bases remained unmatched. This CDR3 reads CSASGEGTYNEQFF. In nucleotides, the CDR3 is TGCAGTGCTAGTGGGGAGGGGACCTACAATGAGCAGTTCTTC.

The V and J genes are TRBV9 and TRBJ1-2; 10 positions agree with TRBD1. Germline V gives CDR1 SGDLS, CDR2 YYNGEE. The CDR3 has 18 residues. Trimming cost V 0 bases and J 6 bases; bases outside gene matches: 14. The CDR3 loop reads CASSVARQGATYGDGYTF. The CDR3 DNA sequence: TGTGCCAGCAGCGTAGCGAGACAGGGGGCGACATATGGTGATGGCTACACCTTC. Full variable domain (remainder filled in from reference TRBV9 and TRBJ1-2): DSGVTQTPKHLITATGQRVTLRCSPRSGDLSVYWYQQSLDQGLQFLIQYYNGEERAKGNILERFSAQQFPDLHSELNLSSLELGDSALYFCASSVARQGATYGDGYTFGSGTRLTVV.

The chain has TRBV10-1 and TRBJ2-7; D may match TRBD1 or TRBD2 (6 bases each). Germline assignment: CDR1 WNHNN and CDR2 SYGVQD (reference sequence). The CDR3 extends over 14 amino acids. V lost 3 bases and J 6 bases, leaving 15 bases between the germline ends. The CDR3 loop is CASSDRSEGGEQYF. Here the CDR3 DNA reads TGCGCCAGCAGTGATAGGTCCGAGGGGGGCGAGCAGTACTTC.

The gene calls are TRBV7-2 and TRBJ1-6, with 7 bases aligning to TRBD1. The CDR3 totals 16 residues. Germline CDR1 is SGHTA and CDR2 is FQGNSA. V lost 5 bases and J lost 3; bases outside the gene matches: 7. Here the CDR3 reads CASSSGTDRYNSPLHF. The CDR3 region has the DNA TGTGCCAGCAGCAGTGGGACAGATCGCTATAATTCACCCCTCCACTTT. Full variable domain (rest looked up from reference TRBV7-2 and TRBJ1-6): GAGVSQSPSNKVTEKGKDVELRCDPISGHTALYWYRQSLGQGLEFLIYFQGNSAPDKSGLPSDRFSAERTGGSVSTLTIQRTQQEDSAVYLCASSSGTDRYNSPLHFGNGTRLTVT.